This is a list of T cell receptor beta chains from one sample in a study of T cells in Graves' hyperthyroidism and ophthalmopathy. Each CDR3 protein gets one entry after TCRdb re-called the multiplex PCR reads with MiXCR. The sample records fewer than 450,000 distinct CDR3 sequences, about 18% being singletons. Sample: blood. The receptors here all came from a woman in her 30s with Graves' hyperthyroidism that later progressed to Graves' ophthalmopathy. The CDR3 runs from the conserved cysteine through the conserved F or W. The D gene is left open where the match is weak. Size tells how often a clone was seen (once, few, many) or the class of an expanded clone, and some rows leave it out.

V gene	J gene	D gene	clone size	CDR3 protein	CDR3 DNA
TRBV4-1	TRBJ1-1	-	many	CASSQEGENTEAFF	TGCGCCAGCAGCCAAGAAGGCGAGAACACTGAAGCTTTCTTT
TRBV29-1	TRBJ1-4	-	few	CSVFTNEKLFF	TGCAGCGTATTCACTAATGAAAAACTGTTTTTT
TRBV28	TRBJ2-7	-	-	CASSPAFRYEQYF	TGTGCCAGCAGCCCCGCTTTTCGCTACGAGCAGTACTTC
TRBV2	TRBJ1-1	-	many	CASVKTVNTEAFF	TGTGCCAGCGTTAAGACGGTGAACACTGAAGCTTTCTTT
TRBV19	TRBJ1-2	-	few	CASRDRFYGYTF	TGTGCCAGTAGGGACAGATTCTATGGCTACACCTTC
TRBV7-9	TRBJ1-1	-	few	CASSWRGGTEAFF	TGTGCCAGCAGCTGGAGGGGGGGAACTGAAGCTTTCTTT
TRBV20-1	TRBJ1-1	-	-	CSAPDRYGTEAFF	TGCAGTGCACCCGACCGCTATGGCACTGAAGCTTTCTTT
TRBV12-3/TRBV12-4	TRBJ1-2	-	-	CASSLQGSNGYTF	TGTGCCAGCAGTTTACAGGGGAGCAATGGCTACACCTTC
TRBV5-5	TRBJ1-5	-	few	CASSLLQNQPQHF	TGTGCCAGCAGCTTGTTGCAGAATCAGCCCCAGCATTTT
TRBV7-9	TRBJ2-3	-	few	CASRDLTTDTQYF	TGTGCCAGCCGGGACCTCACGACAGATACGCAGTATTTT
TRBV12-3/TRBV12-4	TRBJ1-2	-	many	CASSPWTRWELYGYTF	TGTGCCAGCAGTCCCTGGACGAGGTGGGAGCTATATGGCTACACCTTC
TRBV7-6	TRBJ2-1	-	many	CASSLATGLLGRSEQFF	TGTGCCAGCAGCTTAGCGACGGGTCTTTTAGGACGGAGTGAGCAGTTCTTC
TRBV10-3	TRBJ1-2	-	many	CAISESTQGDGYTF	TGTGCCATCAGTGAGTCGACACAGGGAGATGGCTACACCTTC
TRBV7-8	TRBJ1-6	-	-	CASNEGDNSPLHF	TGTGCCAGCAACGAAGGAGATAATTCACCCCTCCACTTT
TRBV18	TRBJ2-1	-	many	CASSPNSGPYYEQFF	TGTGCCAGCTCACCAAACTCAGGTCCTTACTATGAGCAGTTCTTC
TRBV3-1	TRBJ1-1	TRBD1	many	CASSQARDRGRAFF	TGTGCCAGCAGCCAAGCCCGGGACAGGGGGCGAGCTTTCTTT
TRBV5-8	TRBJ1-4	-	few	CASSSRGVSGEKLFF	TGTGCCAGCAGCTCGAGGGGCGTTTCAGGCGAAAAACTGTTTTTT
TRBV6-5	TRBJ2-2	-	many	CASSYGTSNTGELFF	TGTGCCAGCAGTTACGGGACATCGAACACCGGGGAGCTGTTTTTT
TRBV27	TRBJ1-6	-	many	CASSHEGRANSPLHF	TGTGCCAGCAGTCACGAAGGGCGGGCTAATTCACCCCTCCACTTT
TRBV6-1	TRBJ2-2	-	-	CASSPTGANTGELFF	TGTGCCAGCAGTCCGACAGGAGCCAACACCGGGGAGCTGTTTTTT
TRBV11-2	TRBJ1-2	TRBD1	many	CASSPDRLGGHGYTF	TGTGCCAGCAGCCCGGACAGGCTTGGAGGCCATGGCTACACCTTC
TRBV20-1	TRBJ1-3	TRBD1	-	CSARDLQGAGNTIYF	TGCAGTGCTAGAGACCTTCAGGGGGCTGGAAACACCATATATTTT
TRBV28	TRBJ2-1	-	many	CASTRDMYNEQFF	TGTGCCAGCACCCGGGACATGTACAATGAGCAGTTCTTC
TRBV5-4	TRBJ2-1	-	few	CASSPVDGSSYNEQFF	TGTGCCAGCAGCCCCGTAGACGGGAGCTCCTACAATGAGCAGTTCTTC
TRBV5-1	TRBJ2-4	-	few	CASSLVTGPLAKNIQYF	TGCGCCAGCAGCTTGGTGACAGGTCCCCTAGCCAAAAACATTCAGTACTTC
TRBV5-1	TRBJ2-4	-	few	CASSSGSGNIQYF	TGCGCCAGCAGCTCCGGATCTGGAAACATTCAGTACTTC
TRBV28	TRBJ2-3	TRBD2	-	CASRTRTSGRHTQYF	TGTGCCAGCAGAACCAGGACTAGCGGGAGACATACGCAGTATTTT
TRBV7-9	TRBJ2-1	TRBD1	-	CASSRTGFLDNEQFF	TGTGCCAGCAGCCGGACAGGGTTTTTGGACAATGAGCAGTTCTTC
TRBV12-3/TRBV12-4	TRBJ2-4	TRBD1	many	CASSPDRGNIQYF	TGTGCCAGCAGCCCCGACAGGGGTAACATTCAGTACTTC
TRBV5-4	TRBJ1-2	-	many	CASSAGLILGGYTF	TGTGCCAGCAGCGCGGGCCTTATCCTCGGCGGCTACACCTTC
TRBV5-1	TRBJ1-1	-	many	CASSLAGVSTEAFF	TGCGCCAGCAGCTTGGCGGGGGTGAGCACTGAAGCTTTCTTT
TRBV6-1	TRBJ2-2	-	many	CASSLLGGNTGELFF	TGTGCCAGCAGTCTCTTGGGGGGGAACACCGGGGAGCTGTTTTTT
TRBV12-3/TRBV12-4	TRBJ2-7	TRBD1	many	CASSRDRDGYEQYF	TGTGCCAGCAGTCGGGACAGGGATGGCTACGAGCAGTACTTC
TRBV29-1	TRBJ2-3	-	-	CSVEPSRGVSPDTQYF	TGCAGCGTTGAACCCTCGAGAGGGGTGAGTCCAGATACGCAGTATTTT
TRBV20-1	TRBJ2-2	TRBD1	many	CSAREDRRYANTGELFF	TGCAGTGCTAGAGAGGACAGGAGATACGCGAACACCGGGGAGCTGTTTTTT
TRBV6-1	TRBJ2-7	-	many	CASSRRGDRTYEQYF	TGTGCCAGCAGCCGCCGGGGGGACAGGACCTACGAGCAGTACTTC
TRBV15	TRBJ1-5	TRBD1	many	CATGRGQRPYLSNQPQHF	TGTGCCACTGGCCGGGGACAGAGGCCCTACTTGAGCAATCAGCCCCAGCATTTT
TRBV5-1	TRBJ2-3	-	-	CASSLKTGTDTQYF	TGCGCCAGCAGTCTTAAAACTGGCACAGATACGCAGTATTTT
TRBV9	TRBJ1-1	-	-	CASSVDEGRDAEAFF	TGTGCCAGCAGCGTAGATGAGGGACGGGACGCTGAAGCTTTCTTT
TRBV5-1	TRBJ1-1	TRBD1	few	CASSLGTGVNTEAFF	TGCGCCAGCAGCTTGGGGACAGGGGTGAACACTGAAGCTTTCTTT
TRBV7-9	TRBJ2-7	TRBD1	-	CASSLGGQGAPTYYEQYF	TGTGCCAGCAGCTTAGGAGGACAGGGGGCTCCAACTTACTACGAGCAGTACTTC
TRBV24-1	TRBJ2-1	TRBD2	many	CATSDSHGLAGGYNEQFF	TGTGCCACCAGTGATTCCCACGGACTAGCGGGGGGCTACAATGAGCAGTTCTTC
TRBV9	TRBJ1-2	-	many	CASSVGGAGSGYTF	TGTGCCAGCAGCGTAGGGGGGGCTGGCTCTGGCTACACCTTC
TRBV7-2	TRBJ2-1	TRBD2	few	CASSPRREQVSNEQFF	TGTGCCAGCAGCCCTCGGCGGGAGCAGGTATCTAATGAGCAGTTCTTC
TRBV28	TRBJ2-7	-	-	CASSFRGAHSPYEQYF	TGTGCCAGCAGTTTCCGGGGGGCGCATTCCCCCTACGAGCAGTACTTC
TRBV6-2/TRBV6-3	TRBJ2-1	TRBD2	many	CASSTGGPGEQFF	TGTGCCAGCAGTACGGGGGGGCCGGGTGAGCAGTTCTTC
TRBV6-1	TRBJ1-6	-	-	CASGYIPHF	TGTGCCAGCGGGTATATCCCCCACTTT
TRBV15	TRBJ2-5	TRBD2	many	CATSRGSSGRAGETQYF	TGTGCCACCAGCAGGGGTTCTAGCGGGAGGGCCGGTGAGACCCAGTACTTC
TRBV6-1	TRBJ2-1	TRBD2	few	CASSSTLAGGRQFF	TGTGCCAGCAGTTCTACTCTAGCGGGGGGAAGGCAGTTCTTC
TRBV30	TRBJ1-2	-	many	CARHLNYGYTF	TGTGCCAGGCACCTAAACTATGGCTACACCTTC
TRBV2	TRBJ2-3	-	many	CASSEALAAHTDTQYF	TGTGCCAGCAGTGAAGCTTTGGCAGCCCACACAGATACGCAGTATTTT
TRBV6-2/TRBV6-3	TRBJ1-2	-	few	CATQPRHSGYTF	TGTGCCACCCAGCCCCGTCACTCTGGCTACACCTTC
TRBV5-8	TRBJ2-7	TRBD1	many	CASSLGQGSFYEQYF	TGTGCCAGCAGCTTGGGACAGGGAAGCTTCTACGAGCAGTACTTC
TRBV4-1	TRBJ2-3	-	-	CASSHVGSTDTQYF	TGCGCCAGCAGCCATGTTGGTAGCACAGATACGCAGTATTTT